A selection of T cell receptor beta chains follows, all from one sample in a study of CD8+CD57+ T cells in acquired aplastic anemia. TCRdb reprocessed the reads via MiXCR and lists one record per CDR3 protein. The table shows some 200,000 distinct CDR3 sequences, with roughly half occurring only once. The sample was sorted CD4+, CD8+, or CD8+CD57+ T cells (not recorded which) from PBMCs. These receptors were taken from a human donor with aplastic anemia. Each CDR3 is given with its conserved first and last residue. A D gene is named only where the DNA matches it firmly. Rows give clone size only sometimes, using once, few, many, or a class for an expanded clone.

D gene,J gene,clone size,V gene,CDR3 protein,CDR3 DNA
TRBD2,TRBJ2-6,many,TRBV7-7,CASSFLLASGANVLTF,TGTGCCAGCAGCTTTTTACTAGCGAGTGGGGCCAACGTCCTAACTTTC
TRBD2,TRBJ2-7,-,TRBV24-1,CATSDWRGYEQYF,TGTGCCACCAGTGATTGGCGGGGGTACGAGCAGTACTTC
-,TRBJ1-1,many,TRBV29-1,CSVENGRGTEAFF,TGCAGCGTAGAAAATGGACGGGGGACTGAAGCTTTCTTT
-,TRBJ1-1,once,TRBV11-2,CASSLKWGTGNTEAFF,TGTGCCAGCAGCTTAAAGTGGGGCACAGGGAACACTGAAGCTTTCTTT
-,TRBJ2-1,-,TRBV24-1,CATSDFGRVEQFF,TGTGCCACCAGTGATTTCGGGCGGGTTGAGCAGTTCTTC
-,TRBJ2-7,-,TRBV2,CASSGVLGSGEQYF,TGTGCCAGCAGTGGAGTTCTGGGGAGTGGCGAGCAGTACTTC
-,TRBJ2-2,many,TRBV7-7,CASSSITGELFF,TGTGCCAGCAGCTCGATCACCGGGGAGCTGTTTTTT
TRBD2,TRBJ2-2,-,TRBV7-2,CASSSLLAGWSGELFF,TGTGCCAGCAGCTCGTTACTAGCGGGATGGTCCGGGGAGCTGTTTTTT
TRBD1,TRBJ1-5,-,TRBV10-3,CAISEGGQAYQPQHF,TGTGCCATCAGTGAGGGGGGACAGGCCTATCAGCCCCAGCATTTT
TRBD2,TRBJ2-5,many,TRBV28,CASSRTSRRETQYF,TGTGCCAGCAGCAGGACTAGCAGGAGGGAGACCCAGTACTTC
-,TRBJ1-5,-,TRBV24-1,CATSDPGHASHF,TGTGCCACCAGTGACCCGGGACACGCTTCACATTTT
TRBD2,TRBJ2-1,many,TRBV19,CASSIGAGRGKDEQFF,TGTGCCAGTAGTATTGGAGCGGGGAGGGGAAAAGATGAGCAGTTCTTC
-,TRBJ1-1,-,TRBV6-1,CASSEQGGNTEAFF,TGTGCCAGCAGTGAGCAAGGGGGGAACACTGAAGCTTTCTTT
TRBD2,TRBJ2-2,once,TRBV24-1,CARDVGGRNTGELFF,TGTGCTAGAGATGTTGGCGGGAGGAACACCGGGGAGCTGTTTTTT
-,TRBJ2-7,many,TRBV28,CASSPLYEQYF,TGTGCCAGCAGTCCACTATATGAGCAGTACTTC
-,TRBJ1-2,many,TRBV4-3,CASSLLPDVPRYGYTF,TGCGCCAGCAGCCTATTACCGGACGTACCTCGCTATGGCTACACCTTC
TRBD1,TRBJ2-1,few,TRBV13,CASSRSRGVGSRGNEQFF,TGTGCCAGCAGCCGAAGTCGGGGAGTCGGGTCCAGGGGGAATGAGCAGTTCTTC
TRBD1,TRBJ2-7,-,TRBV19,CASTRTGGSFEQYF,TGTGCCAGTACCAGGACAGGGGGCAGTTTCGAGCAGTACTTC
-,TRBJ1-2,-,TRBV3-1,CASSQGGRVGYTF,TGTGCCAGCAGCCAGGGAGGCAGGGTAGGCTACACCTTC
TRBD1,TRBJ2-7,many,TRBV19,CASSIVGTGPYEQYF,TGTGCCAGTAGTATAGTGGGGACAGGCCCTTACGAGCAGTACTTC
TRBD1,TRBJ1-2,many,TRBV7-9,CASSLGTGVGYTF,TGTGCCAGCAGCTTAGGGACAGGAGTCGGCTACACCTTC
TRBD1,TRBJ1-3,few,TRBV4-2,CASIHDENRGNRSGSGNTIYF,TGTGCCAGCATCCACGACGAAAACAGGGGGAACAGATCGGGCTCTGGAAACACCATATATTTT
TRBD1,TRBJ2-3,-,TRBV5-1,CASTFPGQGTDTQYF,TGCGCCAGTACCTTTCCGGGACAGGGCACAGATACGCAGTATTTT
-,TRBJ2-7,few,TRBV15,CATSVHRGLEQYF,TGTGCCACCAGCGTCCACAGGGGACTCGAGCAGTACTTC
TRBD1,TRBJ1-5,many,TRBV20-1,CSASRDRGNQPQHF,TGCAGTGCTAGCCGGGACAGGGGGAATCAGCCCCAGCATTTT
TRBD2,TRBJ2-7,-,TRBV20-1,CSARLAVPYEQYF,TGCAGTGCTAGACTAGCGGTCCCCTACGAGCAGTACTTC
TRBD2,TRBJ2-7,few,TRBV29-1,CSVGGTSGDEQYF,TGCAGCGTTGGCGGGACTAGCGGAGACGAGCAGTACTTC
TRBD1,TRBJ1-6,many,TRBV4-2,CASSLSATGENSPLHF,TGTGCCAGCAGCCTCTCAGCCACAGGGGAGAATTCACCCCTCCACTTT
-,TRBJ1-4,many,TRBV6-1,CATSTLGGGEKLFF,TGTGCCACCTCTACTTTGGGGGGGGGTGAAAAACTGTTTTTT
-,TRBJ1-1,-,TRBV10-3,CAISEGRYEQTFF,TGTGCCATCAGTGAGGGACGTTACGAGCAAACTTTCTTT
-,TRBJ1-2,-,TRBV25-1,CATGAGYGYTF,TGTGCTACGGGGGCAGGGTATGGCTACACCTTC
-,TRBJ2-5,-,TRBV5-6,CASSSPGLWTQYF,TGTGCCAGCAGCTCCCCAGGGTTATGGACCCAGTACTTC
-,TRBJ1-2,-,TRBV29-1,CSVFGGANYGYTF,TGCAGCGTTTTCGGGGGAGCTAACTATGGCTACACCTTC
-,TRBJ1-3,-,TRBV5-1,CASSLTSGNTIYF,TGCGCCAGCAGCTTGACGAGTGGAAACACCATATATTTT
-,TRBJ1-5,-,TRBV28,CAIGRDGGNQPQHF,TGTGCCATCGGTCGGGACGGGGGCAATCAGCCCCAGCATTTT
-,TRBJ2-7,many,TRBV7-8,CASRGGDAYEQYF,TGTGCCAGCAGGGGCGGGGACGCCTACGAGCAGTACTTC
TRBD1,TRBJ1-2,many,TRBV7-9,CASSLAEGGDYGYTF,TGTGCCAGCAGCTTAGCCGAAGGGGGCGACTATGGCTACACCTTC
TRBD2,TRBJ2-1,-,TRBV20-1,CKTSGQTSSEQFF,TGCAAAACTAGCGGCCAAACGAGCTCTGAGCAGTTCTTC
TRBD1,TRBJ1-2,-,TRBV5-1,CASSVTGDGGYTF,TGCGCCAGCAGCGTGACAGGGGATGGGGGCTACACCTTC
TRBD2,TRBJ2-3,-,TRBV28,CASIRGSGGPTDTQYF,TGTGCCAGCATTCGGGGTAGCGGGGGTCCCACAGATACGCAGTATTTT
TRBD2,TRBJ2-5,few,TRBV6-2/TRBV6-3,CACSYPMAGGPKETQYF,TGTGCCTGCAGTTACCCGATGGCGGGAGGGCCGAAAGAGACCCAGTACTTC
TRBD2,TRBJ2-1,-,TRBV5-1,CASSPGTSGFNEQFF,TGCGCCAGCAGCCCAGGGACTAGCGGGTTCAATGAGCAGTTCTTC
TRBD1,TRBJ2-7,many,TRBV5-4,CASSSRDRGYEQYF,TGTGCCAGCAGCTCCCGGGACAGGGGGTACGAGCAGTACTTC
TRBD1,TRBJ2-7,few,TRBV10-1,CASSDRGTHEQYF,TGCGCCAGCAGTGACAGGGGGACCCACGAGCAGTACTTC
-,TRBJ2-5,-,TRBV24-1,CATSGGSEGTQYF,TGTGCCACCAGTGGAGGTAGCGAAGGGACCCAGTACTTC
TRBD1,TRBJ1-1,-,TRBV20-1,CSARGSDQGDTEAFF,TGCAGTGCTAGAGGCTCCGACCAGGGGGACACTGAAGCTTTCTTT